The T cell receptor beta chain under discussion was sequenced for a study of CD8 T cells in Susac syndrome. Reverse transcription of 0.5 to 1 ug RNA was performed with random hexamers. TCRdb re-called the immunoSEQ multiplex PCR reads with MiXCR, one entry per CDR3 protein. This sample has 70,000 to 100,000 distinct CDR3 sequences; roughly 96% occur once, and the top ten carry around 0.43%. This CDR3 has 17 residues. Trimming left V 4 bases short and J 0 bases short, with 17 bases between. Germline-derived CDR1 and CDR2 are LGHDT and YNNKEL (reference sequence). Input material: CD8+ T cells from PBMCs. The chain has TRBV3-1 and TRBJ2-3; tentatively, D is TRBD2 (6 bases). The TCR comes from a human donor with Susac syndrome. Here the CDR3 reads CASSPLREATSTDTQYF. CDR3 DNA sequence: TGTGCCAGCAGCCCCTTAAGGGAGGCGACGAGCACAGATACGCAGTATTTT.